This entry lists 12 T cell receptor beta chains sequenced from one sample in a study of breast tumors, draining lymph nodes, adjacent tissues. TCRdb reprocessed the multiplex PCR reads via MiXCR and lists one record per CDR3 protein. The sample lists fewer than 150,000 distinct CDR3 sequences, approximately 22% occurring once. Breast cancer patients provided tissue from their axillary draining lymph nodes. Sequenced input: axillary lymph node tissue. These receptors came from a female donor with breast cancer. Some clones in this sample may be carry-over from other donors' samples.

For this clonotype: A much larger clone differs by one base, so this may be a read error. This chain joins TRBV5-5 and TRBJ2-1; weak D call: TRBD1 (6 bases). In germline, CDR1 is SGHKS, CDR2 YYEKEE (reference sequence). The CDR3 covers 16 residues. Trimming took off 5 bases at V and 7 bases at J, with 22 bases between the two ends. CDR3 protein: CASRYLFLLGANEQFF. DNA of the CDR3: TGTGCCAGCAGGTATTTATTCCTCCTGGGGGCAAATGAGCAGTTCTTC.

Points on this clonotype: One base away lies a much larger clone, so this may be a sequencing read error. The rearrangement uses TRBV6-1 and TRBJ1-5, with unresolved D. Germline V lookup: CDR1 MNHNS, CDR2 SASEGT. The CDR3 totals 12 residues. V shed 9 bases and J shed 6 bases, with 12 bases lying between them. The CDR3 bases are TGTGCCAGTAGAGCCTTCTCTCAGCCCCAGCATTTT. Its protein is CASRAFSQPQHF.

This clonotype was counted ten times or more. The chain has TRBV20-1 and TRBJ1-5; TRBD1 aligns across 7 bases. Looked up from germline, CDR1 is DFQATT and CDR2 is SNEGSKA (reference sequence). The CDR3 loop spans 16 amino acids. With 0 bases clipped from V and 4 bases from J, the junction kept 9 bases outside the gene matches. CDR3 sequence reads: CSARDFHRGWNQPQHF. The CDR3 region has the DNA TGCAGTGCTAGAGATTTCCACAGGGGTTGGAATCAGCCCCAGCATTTT.

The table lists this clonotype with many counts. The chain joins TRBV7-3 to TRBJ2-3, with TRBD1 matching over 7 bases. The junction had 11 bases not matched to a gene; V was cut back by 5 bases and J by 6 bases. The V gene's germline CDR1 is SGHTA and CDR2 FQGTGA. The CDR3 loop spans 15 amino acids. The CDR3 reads CASSQTGSGLDTQYF. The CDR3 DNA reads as TGTGCCAGCAGCCAGACAGGGAGTGGGCTGGATACGCAGTATTTT.

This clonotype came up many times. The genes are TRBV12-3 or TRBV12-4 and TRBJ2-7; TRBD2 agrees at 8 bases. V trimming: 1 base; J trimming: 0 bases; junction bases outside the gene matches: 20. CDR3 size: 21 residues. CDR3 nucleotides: TGTGCCAGCAGTTTAGTGCCCCTATCTGGCGGGAGGTCGCCAAGCTCCTACGAGCAGTACTTC. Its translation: CASSLVPLSGGRSPSSYEQYF.

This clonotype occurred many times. The CDR3 nucleotides are TGTGCCAGCAGCTTAGGACTAGCGTACAATGAGCAGTTCTTC. It is translated as CASSLGLAYNEQFF. J is TRBJ2-1 and V is TRBV7-3, with 9 positions matching TRBD2. Germline loops: CDR1 SGHTA, CDR2 FQGTGA. V was pared by 2 bases and J by 4 bases, with 0 bases of the junction left unmatched. The CDR3 consists of 14 residues.

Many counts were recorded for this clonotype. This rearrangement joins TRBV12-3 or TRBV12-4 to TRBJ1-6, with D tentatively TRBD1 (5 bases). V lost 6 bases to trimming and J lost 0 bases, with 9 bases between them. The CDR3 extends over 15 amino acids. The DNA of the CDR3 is TGTGCCAGCAGGGTGACAGACTCCTATAATTCACCCCTCCACTTT. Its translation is CASRVTDSYNSPLHF.

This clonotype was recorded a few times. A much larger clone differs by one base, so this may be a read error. The CDR3 reads CASGGMSGTDTQYF. Here the CDR3 DNA reads TGTGCCAGCGGCGGTATGTCTGGAACAGATACGCAGTATTTT. This chain links TRBV9 with TRBJ2-3; D remains ambiguous. V was shortened by 7 bases and J by 3 bases, with 15 bases between the two germline ends. In germline, CDR1 is SGDLS, CDR2 YYNGEE. The CDR3 consists of 14 residues.

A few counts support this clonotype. The CDR3 DNA reads as TGTGCCAGCAGCCCCCCGGTCCCTCTCCCCGGGGAGCTGTTTTTT. Translated, it gives CASSPPVPLPGELFF. V gene TRBV5-6 combines with J gene TRBJ2-2, with unresolved D. V lost 4 bases, J lost 6 bases, and 16 bases lay in between. The CDR3 has 15 amino acids. In germline, CDR1 is SGHDT, CDR2 YYEEEE.

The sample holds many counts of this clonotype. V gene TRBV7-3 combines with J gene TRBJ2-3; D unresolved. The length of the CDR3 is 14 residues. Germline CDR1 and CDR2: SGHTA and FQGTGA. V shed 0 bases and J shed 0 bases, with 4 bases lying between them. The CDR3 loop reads CASSLTPSTDTQYF. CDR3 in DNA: TGTGCCAGCAGCTTAACTCCCAGCACAGATACGCAGTATTTT. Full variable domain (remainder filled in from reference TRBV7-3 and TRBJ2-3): GAGVSQTPSNKVTEKGKYVELRCDPISGHTALYWYRQSLGQGPEFLIYFQGTGAADDSGLPNDRFFAVRPEGSVSTLKIQRTERGDSAVYLCASSLTPSTDTQYFGPGTRLTVL.

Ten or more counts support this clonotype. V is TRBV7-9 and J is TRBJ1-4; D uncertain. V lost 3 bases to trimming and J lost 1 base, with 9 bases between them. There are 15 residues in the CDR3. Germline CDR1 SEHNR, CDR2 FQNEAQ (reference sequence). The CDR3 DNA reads TGTGCCAGCAGCTTTTCGGGAGGAACTAATGAAAAACTGTTTTTT. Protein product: CASSFSGGTNEKLFF.

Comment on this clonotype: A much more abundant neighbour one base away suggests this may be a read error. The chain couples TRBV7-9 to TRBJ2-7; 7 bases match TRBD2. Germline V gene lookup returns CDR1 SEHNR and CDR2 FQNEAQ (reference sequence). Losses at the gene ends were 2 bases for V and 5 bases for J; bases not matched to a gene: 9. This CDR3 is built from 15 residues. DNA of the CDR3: TGTGCCAGCAGCTTAAGGGGCGGGAGTCGGAACGAGCAGTACTTC. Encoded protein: CASSLRGGSRNEQYF.